The T cell receptor (beta chain) under discussion was sequenced for a study of CD8 T cells in ankylosing spondylitis. Molecular-barcoded quantitative 5'-RACE produced these TCR beta libraries. MiXCR, applied by TCRdb to the 5' RACE reads, yields one record per CDR3 protein. The sample carries some 250,000 distinct CDR3 sequences, 20% to 30% recorded once. Worth noting for this clonotype: Its specificity is unknown.

This CDR3 spans 15 amino acids. Germline assignment: CDR1 SGHTA and CDR2 FQGNSA. V was pared by 4 bases and J by 5 bases, with 16 bases between. Study-wide findings and caveats: Apparently characteristic of ankylosing spondylitis blood was a TCR beta motif (roughly 8 highly homologous variants).

This sequence originates from a male donor with ankylosing spondylitis or in good health (not recorded which). V and J are TRBV7-2 and TRBJ2-3, with D perhaps TRBD1 or TRBD2 (7 bases each). The specimen sequenced was blood, either unsorted or a sorted T cell fraction (not recorded which). The CDR3: CASSWAGRGGDTQYF. The CDR3 DNA reads TGTGCCAGCAGCTGGGCTGGCAGGGGGGGAGATACGCAGTATTTT.